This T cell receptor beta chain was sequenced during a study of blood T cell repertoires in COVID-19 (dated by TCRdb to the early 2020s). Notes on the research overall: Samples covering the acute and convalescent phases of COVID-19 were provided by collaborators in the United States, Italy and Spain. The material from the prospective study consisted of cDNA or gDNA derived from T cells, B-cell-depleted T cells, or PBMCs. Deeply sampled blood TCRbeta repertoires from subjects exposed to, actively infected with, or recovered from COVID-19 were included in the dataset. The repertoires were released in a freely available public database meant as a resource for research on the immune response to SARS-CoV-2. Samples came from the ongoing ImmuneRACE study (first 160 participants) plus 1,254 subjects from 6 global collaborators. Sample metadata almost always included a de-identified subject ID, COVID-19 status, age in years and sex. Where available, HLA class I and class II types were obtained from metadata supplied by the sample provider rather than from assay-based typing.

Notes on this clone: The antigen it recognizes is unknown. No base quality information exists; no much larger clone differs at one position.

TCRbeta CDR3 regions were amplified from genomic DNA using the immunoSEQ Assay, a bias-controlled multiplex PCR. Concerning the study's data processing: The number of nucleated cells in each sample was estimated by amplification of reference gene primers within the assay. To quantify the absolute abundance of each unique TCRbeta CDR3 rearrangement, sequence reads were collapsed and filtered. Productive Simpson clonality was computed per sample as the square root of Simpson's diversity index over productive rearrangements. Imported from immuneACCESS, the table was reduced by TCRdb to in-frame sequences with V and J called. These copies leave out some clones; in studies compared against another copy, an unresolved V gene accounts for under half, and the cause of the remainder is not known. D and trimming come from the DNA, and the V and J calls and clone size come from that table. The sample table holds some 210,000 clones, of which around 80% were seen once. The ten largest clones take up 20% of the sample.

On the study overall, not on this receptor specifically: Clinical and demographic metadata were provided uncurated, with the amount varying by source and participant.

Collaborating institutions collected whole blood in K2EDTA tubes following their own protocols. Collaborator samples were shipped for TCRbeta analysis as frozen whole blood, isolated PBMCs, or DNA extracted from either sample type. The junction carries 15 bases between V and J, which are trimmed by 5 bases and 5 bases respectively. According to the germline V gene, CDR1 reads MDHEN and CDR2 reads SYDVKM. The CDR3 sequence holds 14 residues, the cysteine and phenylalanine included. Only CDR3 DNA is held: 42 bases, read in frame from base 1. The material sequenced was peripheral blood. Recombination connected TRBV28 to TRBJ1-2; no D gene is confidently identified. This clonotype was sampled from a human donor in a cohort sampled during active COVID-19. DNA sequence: TGTGCCAGCAGTACGACCGGACTCGGGTATGGCTACACCTTC. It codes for CASSTTGLGYGYTF.